This TCR beta chain was identified during a study of CD8+CD57+ T cells in acquired aplastic anemia. Study summary: When averaged, DNA from sorted CD4+ and CD8+ cells came to approximately 3 ug. The study, taken as a whole, reports: Controls and patients did not differ significantly in CD8+ Simpson's diversity. A set of about 30 CD8+ CDR3 sequences was shared between patients and controls, and these sequences appeared highly expressed in patients.

An expansion of CD8+CD57+ cells by flow cytometry had been shown in patients chosen for sequencing. Severe acquired aplastic anemia was present in all patients. Details on this clonotype: Its antigen is currently unknown.

The CDR3 contains 14 residues. Trimming cost V 9 bases and J 6 bases; bases outside gene matches: 14. Germline values: CDR1 LNHDA, CDR2 SQIVND (reference sequence). Genomic DNA acted as the template from which TCR beta VDJ combination and CDR3 sequence profiling were carried out. TCRdb redid the calling of the reads with MiXCR, one entry per CDR3 protein. Seen here are about 160,000 distinct CDR3 sequences, 40% to 60% observed once, and the top ten hold roughly 29%. The sequencing input was sorted CD4+, CD8+, or CD8+CD57+ T cells (not recorded which) from PBMCs. The receptor's source is a human donor with aplastic anemia. The chain links TRBV19 to TRBJ2-7, with 7 bases aligning to TRBD1. CDR3 residues: CASRQGSGSGEQYF. The CDR3 region has the DNA TGTGCCAGCAGACAGGGCTCAGGCTCGGGCGAGCAGTACTTC. The full variable domain, in which reference TRBV19 and TRBJ2-7 provide the parts outside the CDR3, is DGGITQSPKYLFRKEGQNVTLSCEQNLNHDAMYWYRQDPGQGLRLIYYSQIVNDFQKGDIAEGYSVSREKKESFPLTVTSAQKNPTAFYLCASRQGSGSGEQYFGPGTRLTVT.